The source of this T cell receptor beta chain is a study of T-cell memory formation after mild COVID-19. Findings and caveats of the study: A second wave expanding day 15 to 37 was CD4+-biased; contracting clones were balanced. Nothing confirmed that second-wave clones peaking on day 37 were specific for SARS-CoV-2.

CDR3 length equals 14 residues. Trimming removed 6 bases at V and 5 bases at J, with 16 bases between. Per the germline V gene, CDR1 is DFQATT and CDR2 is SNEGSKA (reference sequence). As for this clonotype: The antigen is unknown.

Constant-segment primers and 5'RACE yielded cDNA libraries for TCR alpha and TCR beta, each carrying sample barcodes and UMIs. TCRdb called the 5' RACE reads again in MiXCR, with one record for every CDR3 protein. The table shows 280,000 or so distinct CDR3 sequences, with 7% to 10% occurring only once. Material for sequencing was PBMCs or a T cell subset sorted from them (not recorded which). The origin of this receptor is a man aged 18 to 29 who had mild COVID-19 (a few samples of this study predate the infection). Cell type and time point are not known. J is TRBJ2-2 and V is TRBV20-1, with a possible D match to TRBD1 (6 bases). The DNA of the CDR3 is TGCAGTGCCGAAACAGGGTACGGGACCGGGGAGCTGTTTTTT. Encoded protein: CSAETGYGTGELFF.